Below, 9 T cell receptor beta chains from the same sample are listed, as sequenced in a study of blood T cell repertoires in COVID-19. Data came from immunoSEQ multiplex PCR; TCRdb stores just in-frame clones and leaves some out. This sample has roughly 86,000 clones, with about 80% found just once. Sequences were obtained from peripheral blood. The receptors were sampled from a man in his sixties with acute or convalescent COVID-19.

In this sample, this clone turned up a few times. This sequence joins TRBV4-3 and TRBJ1-1; D unclear. The CDR3 consists of 14 residues. V was cut by 0 bases and J by 3 bases, with 8 bases left in between. Germline-derived CDR1 and CDR2 are LGHNA and YSLEER. DNA for the CDR3: TGCGCCAGCAGCCAAGATGGAGGGTACACTGAAGCTTTCTTT. Protein product: CASSQDGGYTEAFF.

The count of this clone is one. The rearrangement links TRBV30 to TRBJ1-3, with D perhaps TRBD1 (5 bases). Trimming took 2 bases from V and 4 from J, leaving 9 bases between them. This CDR3 comprises 13 residues. Germline CDR1 is GTSNPN and CDR2 is SVGIG (reference sequence). The DNA of the CDR3 is TGTGCCTGGAGTCCAGGGCCGGGAAACACCATATATTTT. It codes for CAWSPGPGNTIYF.

J is TRBJ1-4 and V is TRBV6-5; 7 positions agree with TRBD1. The CDR3 has 15 amino acids. V shed 0 bases and J 10 bases; nucleotides not matched to a gene: 8. The germline V gene has CDR1 MNHEY and CDR2 SVGAGI. As DNA, the CDR3 is TGTGCCAGCAGTTACTCGTTAGGGGGCGGAAGAAAACTGTTTTTT. Translation: CASSYSLGGGRKLFF.

This clone showed up just once. This chain uses TRBV11-2 with TRBJ1-2, with 11 bases fitting TRBD1. Unmatched junction bases numbered 8, after V lost 5 bases and J lost 3 bases. Germline CDR1 SGHAT, CDR2 FQNNGV. The CDR3 spans 16 residues. The CDR3, as DNA: TGTGCCAGCAGCCGGGACAGGGGGGGATCGGACTATGGCTACACCTTC. Encoded protein: CASSRDRGGSDYGYTF.

The rearrangement links TRBV28 to TRBJ2-1; D is perhaps TRBD1 (5 bases). This CDR3 comprises 15 residues. The germline V gene encodes CDR1 MDHEN and CDR2 SYDVKM. Trimming removed 5 bases at V and 4 bases at J, with 15 bases between. The CDR3 DNA reads TGTGCCAGCAGTCCGCATACGACAGATTACAATGAGCAGTTCTTC. It specifies CASSPHTTDYNEQFF.

This clone came up once. The CDR3 region has the DNA TGCAGCGTTTCTCCCCATGGAGCGCGAGACAATGAGCAGTTCTTC. Its protein is CSVSPHGARDNEQFF. The chain carries TRBV29-1 and TRBJ2-1; D ambiguous. This CDR3 has 15 amino acids. CDR1 is SQVTM and CDR2 is ANQGSEA in the germline V gene. Trimming cost V 5 bases and J 5 bases, with 19 bases left between them.

The V call is TRBV3-1 (or the pseudogene TRBV3-2), the J call TRBJ1-2; D remains unclear. The germline CDR1 and CDR2 sequences are LGHDT and YNNKEL (reference sequence). The CDR3 totals 13 residues. V lost 1 base to trimming and J lost 5 bases, with 8 bases between them. CDR3 in DNA: TGTGCCAGCAGCCAAGGACGACAATATGGCTACACCTTC. This encodes CASSQGRQYGYTF.

This rearrangement joins TRBV2 to TRBJ1-1; the match to TRBD1 covers 7 bases. The CDR3 runs to 15 residues. Looked up from germline, CDR1 is SNHLY and CDR2 is FYNNEI. V lost 1 base, J lost 4 bases, and 6 bases stayed unmatched. Here the CDR3 reads CASSEGDRVGTEAFF. For the CDR3, the DNA is TGTGCCAGCAGTGAAGGTGACAGGGTAGGCACTGAAGCTTTCTTT.

CDR3 coding DNA: TGCGCCAGCAGCCCCGGAATAGCGAGGAACGAGCAGTACTTC. Protein sequence: CASSPGIARNEQYF. V and J are TRBV4-1 and TRBJ2-7, with a tentative D call TRBD2 (5 bases). V lost 4 bases to trimming and J lost 5 bases, with 15 bases between them. The germline V gene has CDR1 MGHRA and CDR2 YSYEKL. CDR3 length: 14 residues.